Below, one T cell receptor beta chain is given with its context. The antigen remains undetermined. This entry belongs to a study of T cell repertoires in cytomegalovirus infection. Whole-study context: In the study, CMV epitopes included recently identified HLA-C-restricted and well-studied HLA-B-restricted ones. Shared public TCR beta signatures pointed to both CMV infection and a matching HLA type.

Whole-study results and caveats: HLA-C-restricted CMV clonotypes gave the most frequent clonotype in two of eight donors.

From the reads, TCRdb called clonotypes with MiXCR, one entry per CDR3 protein. Of fewer than 850,000 distinct CDR3 sequences in the sample, about 27% were seen once. The CDR3 loop spans 13 amino acids. The V end lost 3 bases, the J end lost 2 bases, and 7 bases lay between the germline ends. The rearrangement uses TRBV12-3 or TRBV12-4 and TRBJ1-1; D is perhaps TRBD1 (5 bases). The sequenced sample was cultured CD8+ T cells from PBMCs, obtained from culture after CMV antigen stimulation. The sequence was obtained from a human donor in good health (CMV status not recorded). Some clones in this sample may be carry-over from other donors' samples. DNA for the CDR3: TGTGCCAGCAGTTTTGGACACAACACTGAAGCTTTCTTT. Translated: CASSFGHNTEAFF.